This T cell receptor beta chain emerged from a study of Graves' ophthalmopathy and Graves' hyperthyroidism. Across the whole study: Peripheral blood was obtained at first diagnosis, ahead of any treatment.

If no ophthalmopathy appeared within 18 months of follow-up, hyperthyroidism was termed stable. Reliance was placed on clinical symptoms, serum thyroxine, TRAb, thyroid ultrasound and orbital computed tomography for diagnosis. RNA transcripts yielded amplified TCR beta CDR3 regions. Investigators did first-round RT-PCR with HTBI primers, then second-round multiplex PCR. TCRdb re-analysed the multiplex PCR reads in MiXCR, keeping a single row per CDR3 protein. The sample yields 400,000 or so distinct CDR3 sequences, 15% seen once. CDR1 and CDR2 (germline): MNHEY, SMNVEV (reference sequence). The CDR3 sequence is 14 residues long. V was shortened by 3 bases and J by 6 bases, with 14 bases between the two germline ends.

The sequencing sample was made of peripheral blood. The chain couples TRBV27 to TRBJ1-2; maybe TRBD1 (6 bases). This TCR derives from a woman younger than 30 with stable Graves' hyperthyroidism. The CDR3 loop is CASSFGRGSDGYTF. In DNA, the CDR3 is TGTGCCAGCAGTTTCGGCAGGGGATCTGATGGCTACACCTTC.